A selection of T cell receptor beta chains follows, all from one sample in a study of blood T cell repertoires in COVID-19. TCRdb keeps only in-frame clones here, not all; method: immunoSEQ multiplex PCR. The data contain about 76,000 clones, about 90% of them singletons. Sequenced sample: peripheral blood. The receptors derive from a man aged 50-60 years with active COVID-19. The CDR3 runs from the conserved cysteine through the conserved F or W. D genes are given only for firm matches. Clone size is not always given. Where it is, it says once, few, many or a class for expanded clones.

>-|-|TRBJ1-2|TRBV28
CASSFRSYGYTF
TGTGCCAGCAGTTTTCGGAGCTATGGCTACACCTTC
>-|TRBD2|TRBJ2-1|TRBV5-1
CASWPSGASYNEQFF
TGCGCCAGCTGGCCTAGCGGGGCATCCTACAATGAGCAGTTCTTC
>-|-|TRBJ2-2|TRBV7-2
CASSLVVVTGELFF
TGTGCCAGCAGCTTAGTAGTAGTAACCGGGGAGCTGTTTTTT
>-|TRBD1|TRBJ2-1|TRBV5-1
CASSGGQGSYNEQFF
TGCGCCAGCAGCGGGGGACAGGGTTCCTACAATGAGCAGTTCTTC
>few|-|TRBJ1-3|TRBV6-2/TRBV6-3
CASSAAVGDSGNTIYF
TGTGCCAGCAGTGCCGCGGTCGGAGACTCTGGAAACACCATATATTTT
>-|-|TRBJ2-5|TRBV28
CASSLGARKVSWTQYF
TGTGCCAGCAGTTTAGGGGCTAGGAAAGTTAGCTGGACCCAGTACTTC
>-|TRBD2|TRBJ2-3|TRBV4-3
CASSQEYSGGAEDTQYF
TGCGCCAGCAGCCAAGAGTACAGCGGGGGGGCGGAAGATACGCAGTATTTT
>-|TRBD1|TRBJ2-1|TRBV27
CASSSPGQGASNEQFF
TGTGCCAGCAGTTCCCCGGGACAGGGGGCCAGCAATGAGCAGTTCTTC
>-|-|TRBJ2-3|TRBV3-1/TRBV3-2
CASSQERLEWRDTQYF
TGTGCCAGCAGCCAAGAAAGGTTAGAGTGGAGAGATACGCAGTATTTT
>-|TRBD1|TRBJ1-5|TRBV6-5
CASSLTGDQPQHF
TGTGCCAGCAGTTTGACAGGGGATCAGCCCCAGCATTTT
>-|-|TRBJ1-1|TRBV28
CASTFDRNTEAFF
TGTGCCAGCACCTTCGACAGGAACACTGAAGCTTTCTTT
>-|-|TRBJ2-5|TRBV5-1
CASSLDPLIQGWRQETQYF
TGCGCCAGCAGCTTAGACCCTCTTATACAGGGCTGGAGACAAGAGACCCAGTACTTC
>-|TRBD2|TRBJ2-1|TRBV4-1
CASSQRASQTSGSRYEQFF
TGCGCCAGCAGCCAGAGGGCCTCCCAGACTAGCGGGTCCCGTTATGAGCAGTTCTTC
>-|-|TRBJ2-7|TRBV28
CASTLPTGSYEQYF
TGTGCCAGCACCCTTCCGACGGGCTCCTACGAGCAGTACTTC
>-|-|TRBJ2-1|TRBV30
CAWSFGGSSFDNEQFF
TGTGCCTGGAGTTTTGGGGGCAGTTCCTTTGACAATGAGCAGTTCTTC
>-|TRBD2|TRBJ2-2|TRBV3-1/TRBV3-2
CASSATSRRTGELFF
TGTGCCAGCAGCGCGACTAGCCGCAGGACGGGGGAGCTGTTTTTT
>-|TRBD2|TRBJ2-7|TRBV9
CASSPHTSVKSYEQYF
TGTGCCAGCAGCCCTCACACTAGCGTCAAATCCTACGAGCAGTACTTC
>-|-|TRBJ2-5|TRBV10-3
CAIRAEQETQYF
TGTGCCATCAGAGCGGAACAAGAGACCCAGTACTTC